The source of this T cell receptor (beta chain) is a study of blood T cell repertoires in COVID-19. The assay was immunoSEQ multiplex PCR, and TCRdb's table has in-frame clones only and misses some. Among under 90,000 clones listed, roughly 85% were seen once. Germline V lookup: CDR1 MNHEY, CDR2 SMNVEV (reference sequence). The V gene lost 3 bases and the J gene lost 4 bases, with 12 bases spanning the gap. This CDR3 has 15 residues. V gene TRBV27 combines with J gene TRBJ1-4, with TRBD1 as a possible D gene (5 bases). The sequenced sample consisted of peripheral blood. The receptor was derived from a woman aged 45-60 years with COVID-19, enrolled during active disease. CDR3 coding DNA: TGTGCCAGCAGTTTTTCGGGGGGACTTAATGAAAAACTGTTTTTT. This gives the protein CASSFSGGLNEKLFF.